This T cell receptor (beta chain) was identified during a study of shared clonotypes between healthy human individuals. General observations from the study: Represented diversity (both genetic and exposure-history) was limited by the small number of donors. Non-shared clonotypes were found to have lower generation probabilities than the clonotypes that were shared by all four of the sorted-subset donors.

The study ran the assay at deep level. Clones were read by immunoSEQ multiplex PCR, and TCRdb kept only the in-frame ones, dropping some. The sample contains hundreds of thousands of clones, almost 95% of which appear only once. Naive CD8 populations comprised CD45RO-negative cells positively selected for CCR7, excluding terminally differentiated effector memory CD45RA+ cells. Concerning this clone: The antigen remains undetermined.

V dropped 5 bases and J dropped 1 base, with 15 bases sitting between them. The CDR3 is 16 amino acids. Germline lookup yields CDR1 SEHNR and CDR2 FQNEAQ (reference sequence). The sample was naive CD8+ T cells sorted from blood. The receptor's source is a young man in good health. The rearrangement joins TRBV7-9 to TRBJ2-4, with a possible D match to TRBD1 (6 bases). The CDR3 region has the DNA TGTGCCAGCAGCAACAGGGAATACGAGGCCAAAAACATTCAGTACTTC. It is translated as CASSNREYEAKNIQYF.